This paragraph covers one T cell receptor beta chain sequence. The sample originates from a study of blood T cell repertoires in COVID-19. TCRdb's copy holds only in-frame clones and misses some; the assay was immunoSEQ multiplex PCR. The profile covers hundreds of thousands of clones, with approximately 83% appearing a single time and 2.2% taken by the ten largest. The TCR was taken from a man aged 25 to 40 who had recovered from COVID-19. The sequencing sample was made of PBMCs or T cells enriched from blood (not recorded which).

CDR3 sequence (DNA): TGTGCCAGCAGCCCCAGGGCTGCTAATGAAAAACTGTTTTTT. It specifies CASSPRAANEKLFF. This chain links TRBV7-8 with TRBJ1-4, with D perhaps matching TRBD1 (5 bases). V was shortened by 5 bases and J by 3 bases, with 10 bases between the two germline ends. This CDR3 comprises 14 residues. CDR1 SGHVS and CDR2 FQNEAQ come from the germline V gene.